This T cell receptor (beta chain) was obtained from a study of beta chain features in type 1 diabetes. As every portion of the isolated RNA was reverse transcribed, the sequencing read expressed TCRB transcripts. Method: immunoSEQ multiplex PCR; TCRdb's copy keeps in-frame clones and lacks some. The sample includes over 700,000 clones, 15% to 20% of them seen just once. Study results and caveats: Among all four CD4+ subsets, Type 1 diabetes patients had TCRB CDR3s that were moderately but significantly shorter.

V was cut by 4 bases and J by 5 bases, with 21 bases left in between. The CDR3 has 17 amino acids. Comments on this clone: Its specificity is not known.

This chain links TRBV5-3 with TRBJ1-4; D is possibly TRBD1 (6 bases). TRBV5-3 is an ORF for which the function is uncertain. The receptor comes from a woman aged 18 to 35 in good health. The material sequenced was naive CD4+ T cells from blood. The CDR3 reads CARSPGMDSHSNEKLFF. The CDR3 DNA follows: TGTGCCAGAAGCCCAGGCATGGACAGCCATAGCAATGAAAAACTGTTTTTT.